The present T cell receptor beta chain was sequenced within a study of OX40 agonist ivuxolimab in advanced cancers. At the level of the study: Clinicians treated patients with ivuxolimab, an agonistic anti-OX40 (CD134) antibody. Whole-study results and caveats: Low normalized T-cell clonal expansion also characterized some of the nonresponders. With doses of 0.1 to 3.0 mg/kg, CD4+ and CD8+ blood T cells had undergone clonal expansion by week 6.

Remarks on this clone: Its antigen remains unknown.

Sampling of blood occurred at baseline, cycle 4 day 1, and cycle 7 day 1. TCRdb's table, derived via immunoSEQ multiplex PCR, lists solely in-frame clones and lacks some. The table lists 50,000 to 80,000 clones, around 84% of them singletons. V dropped 4 bases and J dropped 2 bases, with 3 bases sitting between them. This CDR3 comprises 11 residues. Per the germline V gene, CDR1 is GTSNPN and CDR2 is SVGIG (reference sequence). The sequence derives from an adult with an advanced solid tumor such as melanoma, head and neck, liver or kidney cancer. J is TRBJ1-3 and V is TRBV30; D not resolved. The source material was CD4+ or CD8+ T cells sorted from blood, sampled in a trial of the OX40 agonist ivuxolimab. CDR3 sequence: CAWMTGNTIYF. CDR3 coding DNA: TGTGCCTGGATGACTGGAAACACCATATATTTT.